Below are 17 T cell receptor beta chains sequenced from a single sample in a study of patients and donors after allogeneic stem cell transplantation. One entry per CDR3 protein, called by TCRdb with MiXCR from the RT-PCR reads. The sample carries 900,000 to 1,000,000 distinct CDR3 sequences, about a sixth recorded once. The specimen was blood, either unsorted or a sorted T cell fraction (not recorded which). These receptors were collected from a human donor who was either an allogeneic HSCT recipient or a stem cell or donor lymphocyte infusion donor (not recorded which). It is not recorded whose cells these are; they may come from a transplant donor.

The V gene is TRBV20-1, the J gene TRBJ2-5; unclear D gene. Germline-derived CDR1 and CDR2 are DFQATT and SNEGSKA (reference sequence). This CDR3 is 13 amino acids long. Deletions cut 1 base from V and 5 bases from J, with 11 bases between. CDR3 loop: CSARAGTGETQYF. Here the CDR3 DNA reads TGCAGTGCTAGAGCCGGTACCGGGGAGACCCAGTACTTC.

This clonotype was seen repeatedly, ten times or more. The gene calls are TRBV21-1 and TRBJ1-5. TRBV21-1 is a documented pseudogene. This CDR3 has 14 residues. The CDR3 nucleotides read TGTGCCAGCACGGTGGACCTGGGCAATCAGCCCCAGCATTTT. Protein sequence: CASTVDLGNQPQHF.

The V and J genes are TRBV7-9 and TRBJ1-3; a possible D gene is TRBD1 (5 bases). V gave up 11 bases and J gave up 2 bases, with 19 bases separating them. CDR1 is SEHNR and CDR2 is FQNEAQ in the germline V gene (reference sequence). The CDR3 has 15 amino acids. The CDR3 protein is CASSPWGGPGNTIYF. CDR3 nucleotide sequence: TGTGCCTCCTCCCCGTGGGGGGGTCCTGGAAACACCATATATTTT. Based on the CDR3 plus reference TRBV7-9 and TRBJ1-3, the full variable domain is DTGVSQNPRHKITKRGQNVTFRCDPISEHNRLYWYRQTLGQGPEFLTYFQNEAQLEKSRLLSDRFSAERPKGSFSTLEIQRTEQGDSAMYLCASSPWGGPGNTIYFGEGSWLTVV.

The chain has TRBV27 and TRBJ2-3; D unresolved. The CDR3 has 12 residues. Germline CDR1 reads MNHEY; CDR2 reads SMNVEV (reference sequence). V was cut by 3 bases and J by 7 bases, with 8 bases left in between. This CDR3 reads CASSLGRNTQYF. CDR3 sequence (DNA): TGTGCCAGCAGTTTGGGTCGGAATACGCAGTATTTT.

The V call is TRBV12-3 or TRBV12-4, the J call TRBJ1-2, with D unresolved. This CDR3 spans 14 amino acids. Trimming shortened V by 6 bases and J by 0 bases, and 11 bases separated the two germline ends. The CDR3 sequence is CASSQENPNYGYTF. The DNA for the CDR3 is TGTGCCAGCAGCCAAGAGAACCCTAACTATGGCTACACCTTC.

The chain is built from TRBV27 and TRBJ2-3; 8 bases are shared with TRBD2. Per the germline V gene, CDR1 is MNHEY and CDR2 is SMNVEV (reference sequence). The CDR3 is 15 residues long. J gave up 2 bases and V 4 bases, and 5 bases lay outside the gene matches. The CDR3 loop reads CASSYQAGDTDTQYF. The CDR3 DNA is TGTGCCAGCAGTTATCAAGCGGGGGACACAGATACGCAGTATTTT.

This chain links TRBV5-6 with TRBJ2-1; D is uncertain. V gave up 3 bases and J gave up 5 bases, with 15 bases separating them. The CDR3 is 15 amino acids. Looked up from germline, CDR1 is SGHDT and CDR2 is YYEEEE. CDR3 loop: CASSYRTFSHNEQFF. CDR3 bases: TGTGCCAGCAGCTATCGGACCTTTTCCCACAATGAGCAGTTCTTC.

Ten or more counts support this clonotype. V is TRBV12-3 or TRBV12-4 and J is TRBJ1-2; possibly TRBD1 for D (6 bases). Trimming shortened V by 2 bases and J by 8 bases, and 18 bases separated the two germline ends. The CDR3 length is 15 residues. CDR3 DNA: TGTGCCAGCAGTTTAAGGGCCTCCGGGGGCCGGGGCTACACCTTC. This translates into CASSLRASGGRGYTF.

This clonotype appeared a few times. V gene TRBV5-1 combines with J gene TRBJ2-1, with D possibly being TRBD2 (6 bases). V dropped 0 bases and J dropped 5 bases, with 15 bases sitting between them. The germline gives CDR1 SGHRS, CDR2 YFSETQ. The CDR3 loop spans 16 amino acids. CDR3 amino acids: CASSLASRLVDNEQFF. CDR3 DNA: TGCGCCAGCAGCTTGGCCTCGAGACTAGTCGACAATGAGCAGTTCTTC.

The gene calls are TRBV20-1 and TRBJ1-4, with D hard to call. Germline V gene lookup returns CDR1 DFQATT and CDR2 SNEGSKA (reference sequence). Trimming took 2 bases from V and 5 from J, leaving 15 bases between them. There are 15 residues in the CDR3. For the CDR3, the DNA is TGCAGTGCTAGATTCCTGGACGGAAAAAATGAAAAACTGTTTTTT. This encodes CSARFLDGKNEKLFF.

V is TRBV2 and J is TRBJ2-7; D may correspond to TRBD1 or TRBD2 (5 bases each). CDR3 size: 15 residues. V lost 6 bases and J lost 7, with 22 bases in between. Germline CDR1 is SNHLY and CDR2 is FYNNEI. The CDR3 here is CASRGRAGTLREQYF. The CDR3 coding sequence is TGTGCCAGCAGGGGGCGGGCAGGCACGCTACGAGAGCAGTACTTC. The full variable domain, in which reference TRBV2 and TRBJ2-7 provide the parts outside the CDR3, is EPEVTQTPSHQVTQMGQEVILRCVPISNHLYFYWYRQILGQKVEFLVSFYNNEISEKSEIFDDQFSVERPDGSNFTLKIRSTKLEDSAMYFCASRGRAGTLREQYFGPGTRLTVT.

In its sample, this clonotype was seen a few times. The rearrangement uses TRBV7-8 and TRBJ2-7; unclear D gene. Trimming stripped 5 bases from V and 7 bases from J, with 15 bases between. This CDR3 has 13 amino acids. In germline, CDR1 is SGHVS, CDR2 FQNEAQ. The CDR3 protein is CASSQRTTYEQYF. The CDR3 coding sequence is TGTGCCAGCAGCCAGAGGACCACTTATGAGCAGTACTTC. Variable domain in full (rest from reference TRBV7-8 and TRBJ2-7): GAGVSQSPRYKVAKRGQDVALRCDPISGHVSLFWYQQALGQGPEFLTYFQNEAQLDKSGLPSDRFFAERPEGSVSTLKIQRTQQEDSAVYLCASSQRTTYEQYFGPGTRLTVT.

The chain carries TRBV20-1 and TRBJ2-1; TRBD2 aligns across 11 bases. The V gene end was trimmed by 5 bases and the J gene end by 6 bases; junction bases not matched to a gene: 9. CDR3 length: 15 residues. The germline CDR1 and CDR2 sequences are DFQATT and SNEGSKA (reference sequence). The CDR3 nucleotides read TGCAGTGCTGGTGATACTAGCGGGGGACGCAATGAGCAGTTCTTC. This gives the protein CSAGDTSGGRNEQFF.

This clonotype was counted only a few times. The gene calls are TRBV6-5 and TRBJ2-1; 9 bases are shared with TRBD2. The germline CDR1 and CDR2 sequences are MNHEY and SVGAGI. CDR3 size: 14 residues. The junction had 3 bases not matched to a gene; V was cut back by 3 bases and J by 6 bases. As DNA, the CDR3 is TGTGCCAGCAGTTATGGGACTAGCACCAATGAGCAGTTCTTC. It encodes CASSYGTSTNEQFF.

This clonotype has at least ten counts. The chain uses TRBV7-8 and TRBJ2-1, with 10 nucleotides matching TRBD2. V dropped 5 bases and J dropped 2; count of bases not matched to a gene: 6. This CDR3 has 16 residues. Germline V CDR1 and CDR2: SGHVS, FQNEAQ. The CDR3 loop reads CASSLKREGTYNEQFF. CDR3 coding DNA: TGTGCCAGCAGCCTGAAGCGGGAGGGTACCTACAATGAGCAGTTCTTC.

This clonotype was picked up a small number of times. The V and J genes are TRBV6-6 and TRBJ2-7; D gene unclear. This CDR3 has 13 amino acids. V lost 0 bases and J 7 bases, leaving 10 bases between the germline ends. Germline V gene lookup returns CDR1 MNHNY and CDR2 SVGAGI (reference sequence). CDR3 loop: CASSYSRVEEQYF. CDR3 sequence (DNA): TGTGCCAGCAGTTACTCTAGGGTGGAAGAGCAGTACTTC.

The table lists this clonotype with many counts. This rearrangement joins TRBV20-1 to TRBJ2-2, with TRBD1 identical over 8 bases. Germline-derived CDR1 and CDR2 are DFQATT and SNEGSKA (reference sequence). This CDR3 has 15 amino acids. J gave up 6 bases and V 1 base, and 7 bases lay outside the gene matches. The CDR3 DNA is TGCAGTGCTAGAGCTCGAAGGGACAGGCCCGGGGAGCTGTTTTTT. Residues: CSARARRDRPGELFF.